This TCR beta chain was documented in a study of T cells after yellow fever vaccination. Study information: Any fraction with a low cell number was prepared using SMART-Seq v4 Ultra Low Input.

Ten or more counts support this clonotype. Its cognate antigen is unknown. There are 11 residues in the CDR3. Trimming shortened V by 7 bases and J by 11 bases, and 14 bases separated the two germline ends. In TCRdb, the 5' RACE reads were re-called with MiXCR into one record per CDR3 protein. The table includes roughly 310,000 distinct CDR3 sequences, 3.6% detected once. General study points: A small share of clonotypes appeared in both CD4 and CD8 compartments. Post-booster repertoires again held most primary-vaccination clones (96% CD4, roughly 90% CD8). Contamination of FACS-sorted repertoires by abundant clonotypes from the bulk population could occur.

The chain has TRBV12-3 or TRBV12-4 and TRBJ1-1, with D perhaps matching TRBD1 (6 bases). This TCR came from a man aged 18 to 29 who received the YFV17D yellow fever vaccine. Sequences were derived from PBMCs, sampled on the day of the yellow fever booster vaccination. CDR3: CASKYREGAFF. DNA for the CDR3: TGTGCCAGCAAGTACAGGGAAGGGGCTTTCTTT.